This note documents a single T cell receptor beta chain sequence. Other DNA variants within this sample encode the same CDR3. This entry belongs to a study of cytomegalovirus exposure and HLA in healthy donors. Primers: 60 Vbeta forward and 13 Jbeta reverse. Some clones are missing from TCRdb's copy, which holds only in-frame ones; the method was immunoSEQ multiplex PCR. The sample records around 160,000 clones, 65% to 85% being singletons. This CDR3 spans 15 amino acids. Germline assignment: CDR1 MNHNS and CDR2 SASEGT. V was shortened by 7 bases and J by 2 bases, with 15 bases between the two germline ends.

The sequenced sample consisted of PBMCs. The chain employs TRBV6-1 and TRBJ1-5, with D possibly TRBD1 on 6 matching bases. This clonotype originated in a woman aged 40-49 years in good health and CMV-seropositive. CDR3 in amino acids: CASIEGGGRNQPQHF. Here the CDR3 DNA reads TGTGCCAGCATCGAGGGGGGGGGCCGCAATCAGCCCCAGCATTTT.